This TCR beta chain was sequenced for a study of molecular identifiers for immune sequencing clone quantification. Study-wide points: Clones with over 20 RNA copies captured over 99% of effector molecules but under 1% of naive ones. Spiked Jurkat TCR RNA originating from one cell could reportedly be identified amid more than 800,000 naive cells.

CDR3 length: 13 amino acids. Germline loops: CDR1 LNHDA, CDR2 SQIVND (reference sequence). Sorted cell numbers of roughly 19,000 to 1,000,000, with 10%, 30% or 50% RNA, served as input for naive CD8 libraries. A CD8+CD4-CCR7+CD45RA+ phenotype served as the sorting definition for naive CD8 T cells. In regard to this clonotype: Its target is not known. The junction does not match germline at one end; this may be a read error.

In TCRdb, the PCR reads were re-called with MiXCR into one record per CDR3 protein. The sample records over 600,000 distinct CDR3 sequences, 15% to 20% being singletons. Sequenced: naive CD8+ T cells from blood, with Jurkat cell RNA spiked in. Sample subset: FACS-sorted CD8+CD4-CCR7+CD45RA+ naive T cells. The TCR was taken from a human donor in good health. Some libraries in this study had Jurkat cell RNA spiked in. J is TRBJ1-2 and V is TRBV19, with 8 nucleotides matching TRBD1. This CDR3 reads CASADRGNYGYNF. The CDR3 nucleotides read TGTGCCAGTGCAGACAGGGGAAACTATGGCTACAACTTC.